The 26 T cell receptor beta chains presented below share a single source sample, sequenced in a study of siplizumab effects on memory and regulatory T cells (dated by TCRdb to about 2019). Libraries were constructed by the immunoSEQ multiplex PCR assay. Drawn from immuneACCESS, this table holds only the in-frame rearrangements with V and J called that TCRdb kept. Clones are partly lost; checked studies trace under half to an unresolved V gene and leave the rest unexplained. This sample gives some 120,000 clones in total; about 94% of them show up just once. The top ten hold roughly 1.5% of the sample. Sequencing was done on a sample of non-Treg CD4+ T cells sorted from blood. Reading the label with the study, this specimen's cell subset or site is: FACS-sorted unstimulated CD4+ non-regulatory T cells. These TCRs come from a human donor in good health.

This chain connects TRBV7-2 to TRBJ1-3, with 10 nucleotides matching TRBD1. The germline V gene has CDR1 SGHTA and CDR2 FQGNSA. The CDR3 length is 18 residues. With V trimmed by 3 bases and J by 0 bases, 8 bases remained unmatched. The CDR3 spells CASSLVVTGGLSGNTIYF. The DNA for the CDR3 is TGTGCCAGCAGCTTGGTGGTGACAGGGGGCCTCTCTGGAAACACCATATATTTT. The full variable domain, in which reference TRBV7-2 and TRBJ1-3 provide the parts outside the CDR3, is GAGVSQSPSNKVTEKGKDVELRCDPISGHTALYWYRQSLGQGLEFLIYFQGNSAPDKSGLPSDRFSAERTGGSVSTLTIQRTQQEDSAVYLCASSLVVTGGLSGNTIYFGEGSWLTVV.

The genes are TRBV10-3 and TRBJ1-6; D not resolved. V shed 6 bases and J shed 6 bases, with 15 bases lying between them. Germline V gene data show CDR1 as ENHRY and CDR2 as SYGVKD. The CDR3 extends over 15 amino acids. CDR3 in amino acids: CAISQAGSPNSPLHF. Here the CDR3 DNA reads TGTGCCATCAGCCAGGCGGGGTCTCCTAATTCACCCCTCCACTTT.

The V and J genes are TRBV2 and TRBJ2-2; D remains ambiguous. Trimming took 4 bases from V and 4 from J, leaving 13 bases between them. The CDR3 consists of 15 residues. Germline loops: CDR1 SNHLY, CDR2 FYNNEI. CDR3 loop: CASSVSGKGTGELFF. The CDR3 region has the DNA TGTGCCAGCAGTGTATCAGGAAAGGGCACCGGGGAGCTGTTTTTT.

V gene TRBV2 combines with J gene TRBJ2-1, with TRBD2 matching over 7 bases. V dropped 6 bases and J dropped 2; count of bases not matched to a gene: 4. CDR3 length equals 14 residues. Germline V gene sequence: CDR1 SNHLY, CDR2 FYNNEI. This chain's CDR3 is CASRPLAAYNEQFF. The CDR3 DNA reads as TGTGCCAGCAGACCGCTAGCGGCCTACAATGAGCAGTTCTTC.

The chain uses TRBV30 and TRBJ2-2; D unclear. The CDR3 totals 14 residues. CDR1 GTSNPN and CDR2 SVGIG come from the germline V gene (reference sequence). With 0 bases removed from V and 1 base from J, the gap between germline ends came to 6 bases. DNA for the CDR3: TGTGCCTGGAGTGTAGAATGGAACACCGGGGAGCTGTTTTTT. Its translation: CAWSVEWNTGELFF.

The CDR3 spells CASSRTGLSTEAFF. The DNA for the CDR3 is TGTGCCAGCAGTCGGACAGGGTTAAGCACTGAAGCTTTCTTT. The chain employs TRBV2 and TRBJ1-1; 8 nucleotides line up with TRBD1. Germline assignment: CDR1 SNHLY and CDR2 FYNNEI. The length of the CDR3 is 14 residues. The J segment lost 4 bases and the V segment lost 5 bases, leaving 6 bases of the junction unmatched.

In nucleotides, the CDR3 is TGTGCCAGCAGCTTCGTGGACAGTCTCTACGAGCAGTACTTC. This gives the protein CASSFVDSLYEQYF. This chain joins TRBV7-9 and TRBJ2-7; maybe TRBD1 (6 bases). Per germline, CDR1 SEHNR and CDR2 FQNEAQ (reference sequence). This CDR3 is built from 14 residues. Trimming stripped 3 bases from V and 3 bases from J, with 12 bases between.

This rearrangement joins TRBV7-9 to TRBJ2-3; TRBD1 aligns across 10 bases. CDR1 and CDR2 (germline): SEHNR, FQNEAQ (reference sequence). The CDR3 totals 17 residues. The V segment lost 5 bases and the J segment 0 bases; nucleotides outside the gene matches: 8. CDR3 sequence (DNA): TGTGCCAGCAGCCAGGGACAGGGGTCCCCTAGCACAGATACGCAGTATTTT. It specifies CASSQGQGSPSTDTQYF.

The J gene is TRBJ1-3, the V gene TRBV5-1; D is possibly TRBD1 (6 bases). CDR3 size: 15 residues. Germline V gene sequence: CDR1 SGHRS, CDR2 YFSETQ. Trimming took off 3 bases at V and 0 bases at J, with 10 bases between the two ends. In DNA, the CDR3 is TGCGCCAGCAGCTCCGGGGGGGCCTCTGGAAACACCATATATTTT. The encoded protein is CASSSGGASGNTIYF.

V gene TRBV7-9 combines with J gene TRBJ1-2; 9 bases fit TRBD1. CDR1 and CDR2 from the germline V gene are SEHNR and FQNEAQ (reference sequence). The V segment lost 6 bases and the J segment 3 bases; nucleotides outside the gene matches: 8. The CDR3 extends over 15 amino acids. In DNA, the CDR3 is TGTGCCAGCAGTCGGAAGGGGACAGGGTACTATGGCTACACCTTC. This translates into CASSRKGTGYYGYTF.

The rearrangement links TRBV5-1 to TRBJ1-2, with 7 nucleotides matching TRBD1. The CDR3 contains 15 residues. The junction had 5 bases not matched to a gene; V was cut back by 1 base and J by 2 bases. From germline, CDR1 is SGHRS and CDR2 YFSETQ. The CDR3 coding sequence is TGCGCCAGCAGCTTGTCAGGGGGTAAGAACTATGGCTACACCTTC. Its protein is CASSLSGGKNYGYTF.

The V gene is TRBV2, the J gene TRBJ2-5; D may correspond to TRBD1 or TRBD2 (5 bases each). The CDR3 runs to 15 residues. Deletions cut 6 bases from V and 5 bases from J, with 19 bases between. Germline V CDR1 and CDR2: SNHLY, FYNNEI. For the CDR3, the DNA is TGTGCCAGCAGAGCCCGGGGCATAGTAGGGGAGACCCAGTACTTC. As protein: CASRARGIVGETQYF.

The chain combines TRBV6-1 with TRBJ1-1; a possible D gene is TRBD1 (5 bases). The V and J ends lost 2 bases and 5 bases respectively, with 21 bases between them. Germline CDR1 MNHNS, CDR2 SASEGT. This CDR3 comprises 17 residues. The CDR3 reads CASSESAGLPAITEAFF. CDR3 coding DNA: TGTGCCAGCAGTGAATCGGCAGGGCTCCCTGCGATTACTGAAGCTTTCTTT.

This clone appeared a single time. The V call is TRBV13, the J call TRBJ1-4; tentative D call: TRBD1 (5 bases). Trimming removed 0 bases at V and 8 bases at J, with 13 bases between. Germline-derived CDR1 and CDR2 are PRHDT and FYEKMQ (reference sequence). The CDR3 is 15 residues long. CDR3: CASSLGGGGGEKLFF. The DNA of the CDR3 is TGTGCCAGCAGCTTAGGCGGCGGGGGAGGCGAAAAACTGTTTTTT.

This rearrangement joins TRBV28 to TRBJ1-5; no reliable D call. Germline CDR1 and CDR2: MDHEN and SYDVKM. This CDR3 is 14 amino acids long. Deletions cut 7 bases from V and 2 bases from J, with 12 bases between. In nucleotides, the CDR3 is TGTGCCAGCATCCCTTTTGGCGGCAATCAGCCCCAGCATTTT. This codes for CASIPFGGNQPQHF.

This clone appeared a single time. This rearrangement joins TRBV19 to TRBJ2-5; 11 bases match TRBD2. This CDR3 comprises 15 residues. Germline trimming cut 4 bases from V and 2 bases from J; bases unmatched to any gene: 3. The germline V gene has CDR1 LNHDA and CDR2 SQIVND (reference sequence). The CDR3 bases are TGTGCCAGTAGTACCGGGACTAGCGGACAAGAGACCCAGTACTTC. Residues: CASSTGTSGQETQYF.

In nucleotides, the CDR3 is TGCGCCAGCAGCTTGGGTCGAGGGGGCGCCGGGGGTACAGATACGCAGTATTTT. Translating gives CASSLGRGGAGGTDTQYF. The chain links TRBV5-1 to TRBJ2-3; D may be TRBD1 (7 bases). The CDR3 length is 18 residues. Germline V gene data show CDR1 as SGHRS and CDR2 as YFSETQ. Deletions cut 0 bases from V and 3 bases from J, with 20 bases between.

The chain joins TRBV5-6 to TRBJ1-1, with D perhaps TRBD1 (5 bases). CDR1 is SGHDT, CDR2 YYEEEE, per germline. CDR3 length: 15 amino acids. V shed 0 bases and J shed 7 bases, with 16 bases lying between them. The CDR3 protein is CASSLGVTRGNEAFF. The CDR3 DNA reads TGTGCCAGCAGCTTGGGGGTGACAAGGGGAAATGAAGCTTTCTTT.

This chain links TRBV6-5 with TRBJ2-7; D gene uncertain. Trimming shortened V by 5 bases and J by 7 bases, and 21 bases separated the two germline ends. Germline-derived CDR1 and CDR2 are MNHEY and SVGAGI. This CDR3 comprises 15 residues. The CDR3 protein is CASSRGRRASEEQYF. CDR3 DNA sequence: TGTGCCAGCAGTCGCGGTCGTAGGGCATCTGAAGAGCAGTACTTC.

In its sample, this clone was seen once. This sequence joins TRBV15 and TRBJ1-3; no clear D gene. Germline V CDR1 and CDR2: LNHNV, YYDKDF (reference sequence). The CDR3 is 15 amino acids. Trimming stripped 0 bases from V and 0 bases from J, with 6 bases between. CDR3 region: CATSRDTGSGNTIYF. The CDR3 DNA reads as TGTGCCACCAGCAGAGATACGGGCTCTGGAAACACCATATATTTT.

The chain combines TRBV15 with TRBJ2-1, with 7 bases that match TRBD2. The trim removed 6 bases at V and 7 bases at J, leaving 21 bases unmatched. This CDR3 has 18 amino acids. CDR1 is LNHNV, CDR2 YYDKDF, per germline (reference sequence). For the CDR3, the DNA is TGTGCCACCAGACCTTTGGCTAGCGGAACCTTTATACGGAATGAGCAGTTCTTC. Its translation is CATRPLASGTFIRNEQFF.

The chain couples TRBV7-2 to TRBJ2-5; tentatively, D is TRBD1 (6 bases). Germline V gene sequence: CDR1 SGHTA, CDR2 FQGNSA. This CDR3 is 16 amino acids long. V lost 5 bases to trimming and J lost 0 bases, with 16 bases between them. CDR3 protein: CASSPPPGGYQETQYF. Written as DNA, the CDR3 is TGTGCCAGCAGCCCCCCACCTGGGGGCTACCAAGAGACCCAGTACTTC.

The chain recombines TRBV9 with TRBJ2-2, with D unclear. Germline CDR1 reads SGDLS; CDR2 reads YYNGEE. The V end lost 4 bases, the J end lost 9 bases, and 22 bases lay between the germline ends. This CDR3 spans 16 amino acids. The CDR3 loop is CASSPQVGLSARELFF. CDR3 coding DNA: TGTGCCAGCAGCCCCCAGGTTGGTCTAAGTGCGCGGGAGCTGTTTTTT.

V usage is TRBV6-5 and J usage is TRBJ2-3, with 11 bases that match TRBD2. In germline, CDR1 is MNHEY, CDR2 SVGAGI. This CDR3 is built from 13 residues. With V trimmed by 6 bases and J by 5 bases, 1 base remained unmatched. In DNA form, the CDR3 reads TGTGCCAGCAGAGGACTAGCGGGAGATACGCAGTATTTT. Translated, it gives CASRGLAGDTQYF.

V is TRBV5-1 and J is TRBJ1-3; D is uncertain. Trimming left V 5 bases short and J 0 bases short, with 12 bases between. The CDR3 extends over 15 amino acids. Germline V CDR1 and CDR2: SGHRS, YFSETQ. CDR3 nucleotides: TGCGCCAGCAGTTCAACAATTTACTCTGGAAACACCATATATTTT. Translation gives CASSSTIYSGNTIYF.

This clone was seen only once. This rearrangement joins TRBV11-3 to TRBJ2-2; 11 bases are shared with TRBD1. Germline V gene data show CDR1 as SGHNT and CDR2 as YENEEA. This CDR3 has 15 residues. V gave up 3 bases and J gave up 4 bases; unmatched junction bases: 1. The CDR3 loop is CASSLDRGLTGELFF. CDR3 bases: TGTGCCAGCAGCTTGGACAGGGGGCTCACCGGGGAGCTGTTTTTT.